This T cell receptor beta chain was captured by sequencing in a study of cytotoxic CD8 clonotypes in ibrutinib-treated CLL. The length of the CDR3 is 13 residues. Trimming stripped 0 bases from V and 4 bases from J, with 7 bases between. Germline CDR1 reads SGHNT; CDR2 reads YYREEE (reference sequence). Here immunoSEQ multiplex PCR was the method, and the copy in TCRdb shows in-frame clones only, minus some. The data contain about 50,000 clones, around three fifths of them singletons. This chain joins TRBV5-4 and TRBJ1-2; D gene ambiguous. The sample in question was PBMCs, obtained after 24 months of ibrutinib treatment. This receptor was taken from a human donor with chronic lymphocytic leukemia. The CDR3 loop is CASSLVEVYGYTF. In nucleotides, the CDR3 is TGTGCCAGCAGCTTGGTAGAGGTCTATGGCTACACCTTC.